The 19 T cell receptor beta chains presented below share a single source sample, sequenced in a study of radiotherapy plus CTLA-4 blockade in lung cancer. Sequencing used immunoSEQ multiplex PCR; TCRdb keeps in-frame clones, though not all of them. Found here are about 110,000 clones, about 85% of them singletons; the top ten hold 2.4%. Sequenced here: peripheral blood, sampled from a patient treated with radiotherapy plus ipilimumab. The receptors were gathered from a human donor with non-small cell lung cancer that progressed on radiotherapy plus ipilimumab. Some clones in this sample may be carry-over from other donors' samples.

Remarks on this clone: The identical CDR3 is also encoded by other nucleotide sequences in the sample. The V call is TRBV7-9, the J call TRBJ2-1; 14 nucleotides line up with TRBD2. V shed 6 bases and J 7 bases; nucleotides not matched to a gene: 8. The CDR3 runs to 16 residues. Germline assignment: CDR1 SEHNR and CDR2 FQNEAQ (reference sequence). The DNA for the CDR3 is TGTGCCAGCAGTAAGACTAGCGGGGGGGCACAGAATGAGCAGTTCTTC. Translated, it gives CASSKTSGGAQNEQFF.

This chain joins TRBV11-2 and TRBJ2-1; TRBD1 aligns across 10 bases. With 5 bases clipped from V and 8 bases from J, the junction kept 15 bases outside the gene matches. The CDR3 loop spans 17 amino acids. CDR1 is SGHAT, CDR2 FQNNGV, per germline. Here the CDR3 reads CASSERLRDRGIYEQFF. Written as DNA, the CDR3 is TGTGCCAGCAGCGAACGCCTCCGGGACAGGGGAATCTATGAGCAGTTCTTC.

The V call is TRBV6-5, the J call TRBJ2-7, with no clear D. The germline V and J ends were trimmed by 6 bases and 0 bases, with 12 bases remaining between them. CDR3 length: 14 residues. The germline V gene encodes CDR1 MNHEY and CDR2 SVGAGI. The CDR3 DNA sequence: TGTGCCAGCAGGATGATGATGGCCTCCTACGAGCAGTACTTC. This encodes CASRMMMASYEQYF.

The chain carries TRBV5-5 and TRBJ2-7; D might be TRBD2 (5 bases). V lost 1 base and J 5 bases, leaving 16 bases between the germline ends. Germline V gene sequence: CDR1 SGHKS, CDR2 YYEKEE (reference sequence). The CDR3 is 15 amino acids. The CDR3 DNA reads TGTGCCAGCAGCTTGTCGGGGATTAGCCGGCACGAGCAGTACTTC. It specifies CASSLSGISRHEQYF.

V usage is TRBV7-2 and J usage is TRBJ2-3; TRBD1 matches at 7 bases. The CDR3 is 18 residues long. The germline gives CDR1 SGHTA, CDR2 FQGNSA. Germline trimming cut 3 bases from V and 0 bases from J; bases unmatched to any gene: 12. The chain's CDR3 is CASSFRTGALSSTDTQYF. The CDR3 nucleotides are TGTGCCAGCAGCTTCCGGACAGGAGCCTTATCTAGCACAGATACGCAGTATTTT.

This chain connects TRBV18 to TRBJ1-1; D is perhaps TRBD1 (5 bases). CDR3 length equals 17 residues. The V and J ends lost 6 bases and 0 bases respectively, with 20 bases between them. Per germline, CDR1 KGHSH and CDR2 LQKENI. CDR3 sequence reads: CASSPFQVGPMNTEAFF. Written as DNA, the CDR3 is TGTGCCAGCTCCCCTTTTCAGGTGGGACCCATGAACACTGAAGCTTTCTTT.

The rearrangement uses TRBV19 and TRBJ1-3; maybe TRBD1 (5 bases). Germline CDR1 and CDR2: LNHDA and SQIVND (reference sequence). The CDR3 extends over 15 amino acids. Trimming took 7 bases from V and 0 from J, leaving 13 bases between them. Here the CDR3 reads CASTGRASSGNTIYF. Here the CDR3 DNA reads TGTGCCAGTACGGGCAGGGCGAGCTCTGGAAACACCATATATTTT.

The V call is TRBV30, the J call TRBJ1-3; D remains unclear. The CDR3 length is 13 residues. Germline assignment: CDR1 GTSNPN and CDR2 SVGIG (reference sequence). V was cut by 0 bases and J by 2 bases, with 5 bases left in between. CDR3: CAWSVATGNTIYF. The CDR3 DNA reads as TGTGCCTGGAGTGTAGCAACTGGAAACACCATATATTTT.

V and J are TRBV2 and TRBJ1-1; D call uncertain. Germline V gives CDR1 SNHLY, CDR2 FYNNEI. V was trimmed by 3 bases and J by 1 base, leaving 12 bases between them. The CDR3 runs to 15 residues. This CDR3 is CASSEYGQTNTEAFF. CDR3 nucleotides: TGTGCCAGCAGTGAGTATGGGCAGACGAACACTGAAGCTTTCTTT.

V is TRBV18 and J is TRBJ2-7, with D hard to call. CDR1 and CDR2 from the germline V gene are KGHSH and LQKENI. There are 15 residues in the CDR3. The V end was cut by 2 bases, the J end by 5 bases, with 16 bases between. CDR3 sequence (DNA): TGTGCCAGCTCACCAATGGTGGGGATCCCTGACGAGCAGTACTTC. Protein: CASSPMVGIPDEQYF. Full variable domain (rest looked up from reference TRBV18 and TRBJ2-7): NAGVMQNPRHLVRRRGQEARLRCSPMKGHSHVYWYRQLPEEGLKFMVYLQKENIIDESGMPKERFSAEFPKEGPSILRIQQVVRGDSAAYFCASSPMVGIPDEQYFGPGTRLTVT.

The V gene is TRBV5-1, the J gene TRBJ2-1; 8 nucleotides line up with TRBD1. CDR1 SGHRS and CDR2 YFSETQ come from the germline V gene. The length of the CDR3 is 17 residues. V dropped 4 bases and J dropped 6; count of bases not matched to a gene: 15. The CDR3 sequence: CASSPGWTGRLFNEQFF. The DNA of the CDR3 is TGCGCCAGCAGCCCCGGTTGGACAGGGAGGTTATTCAATGAGCAGTTCTTC.

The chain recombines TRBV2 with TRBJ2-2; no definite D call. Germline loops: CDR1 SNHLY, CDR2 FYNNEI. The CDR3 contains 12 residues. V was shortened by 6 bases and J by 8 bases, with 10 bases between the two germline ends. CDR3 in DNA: TGTGCCAGCAGGGTCATTGGGGGGGAGCTGTTTTTT. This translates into CASRVIGGELFF.

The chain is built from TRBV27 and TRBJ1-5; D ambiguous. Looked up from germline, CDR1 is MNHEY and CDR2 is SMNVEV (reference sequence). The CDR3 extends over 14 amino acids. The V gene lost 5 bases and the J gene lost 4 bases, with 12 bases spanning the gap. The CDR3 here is CASSPDWVNQPQHF. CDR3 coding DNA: TGTGCCAGCAGTCCGGACTGGGTGAATCAGCCCCAGCATTTT.

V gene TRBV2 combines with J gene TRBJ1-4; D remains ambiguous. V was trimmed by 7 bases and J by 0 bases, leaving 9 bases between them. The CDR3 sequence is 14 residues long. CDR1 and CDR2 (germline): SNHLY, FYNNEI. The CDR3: CASTRETTNEKLFF. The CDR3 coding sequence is TGTGCCAGCACTCGGGAAACAACTAATGAAAAACTGTTTTTT.

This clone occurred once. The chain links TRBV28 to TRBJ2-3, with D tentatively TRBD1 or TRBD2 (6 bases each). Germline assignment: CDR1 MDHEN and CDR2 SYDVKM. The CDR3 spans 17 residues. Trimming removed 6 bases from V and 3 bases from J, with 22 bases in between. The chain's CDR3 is CASSPVRGAIETDTQYF. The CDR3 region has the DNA TGTGCCAGCAGCCCCGTGAGGGGGGCCATCGAGACAGATACGCAGTATTTT.

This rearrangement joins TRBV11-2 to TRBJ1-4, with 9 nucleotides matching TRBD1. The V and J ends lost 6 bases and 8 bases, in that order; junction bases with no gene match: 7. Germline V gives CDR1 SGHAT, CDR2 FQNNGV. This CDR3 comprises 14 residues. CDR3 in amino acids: CASSFLGQGEKLFF. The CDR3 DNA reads TGTGCCAGCAGTTTCCTAGGACAGGGGGAAAAACTGTTTTTT.

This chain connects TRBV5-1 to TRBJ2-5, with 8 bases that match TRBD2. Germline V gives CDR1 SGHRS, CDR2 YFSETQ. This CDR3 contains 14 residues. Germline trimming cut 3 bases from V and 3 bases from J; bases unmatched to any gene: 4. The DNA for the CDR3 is TGCGCCAGCAGCTCCCTCGGGGGGGAAGAGACCCAGTACTTC. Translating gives CASSSLGGEETQYF.

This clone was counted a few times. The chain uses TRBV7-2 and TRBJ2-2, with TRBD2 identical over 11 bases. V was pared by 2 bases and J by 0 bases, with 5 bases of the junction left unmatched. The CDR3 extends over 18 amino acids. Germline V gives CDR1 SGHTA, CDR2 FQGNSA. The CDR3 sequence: CASSLRILAGANTGELFF. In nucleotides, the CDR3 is TGTGCCAGCAGCTTACGTATACTAGCGGGGGCGAACACCGGGGAGCTGTTTTTT.

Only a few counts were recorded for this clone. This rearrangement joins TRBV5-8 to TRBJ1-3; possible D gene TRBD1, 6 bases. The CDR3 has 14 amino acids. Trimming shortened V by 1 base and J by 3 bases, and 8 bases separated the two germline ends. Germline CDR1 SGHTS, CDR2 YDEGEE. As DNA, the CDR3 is TGTGCCAGCAGCTTGACGACAGGTGGAAACACCATATATTTT. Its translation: CASSLTTGGNTIYF.